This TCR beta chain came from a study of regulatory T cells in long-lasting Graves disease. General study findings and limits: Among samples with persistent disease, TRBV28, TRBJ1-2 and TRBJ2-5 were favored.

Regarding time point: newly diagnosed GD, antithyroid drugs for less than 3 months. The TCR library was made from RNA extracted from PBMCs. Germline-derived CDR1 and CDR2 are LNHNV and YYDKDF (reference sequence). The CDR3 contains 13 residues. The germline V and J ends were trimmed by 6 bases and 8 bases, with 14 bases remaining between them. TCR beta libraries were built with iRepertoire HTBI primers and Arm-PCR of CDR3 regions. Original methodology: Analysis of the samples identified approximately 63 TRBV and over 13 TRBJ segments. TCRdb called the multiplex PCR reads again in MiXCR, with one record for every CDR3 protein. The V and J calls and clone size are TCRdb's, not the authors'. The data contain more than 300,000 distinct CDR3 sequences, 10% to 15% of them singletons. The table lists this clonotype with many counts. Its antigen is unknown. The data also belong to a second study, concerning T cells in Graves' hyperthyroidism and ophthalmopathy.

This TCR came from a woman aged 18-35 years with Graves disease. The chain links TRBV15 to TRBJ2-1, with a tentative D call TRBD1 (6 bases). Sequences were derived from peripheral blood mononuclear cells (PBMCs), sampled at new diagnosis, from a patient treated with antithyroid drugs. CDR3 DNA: TGTGCCACCAGGTGGCAGGGGACCGATGAGCAGTTCTTC. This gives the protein CATRWQGTDEQFF.